The clone carrying this T cell receptor (beta chain) was recorded many times. Its antigen remains unknown. TCRdb re-analysed the 5' RACE reads in MiXCR, keeping a single row per CDR3 protein. This sample has 69,000 or so distinct CDR3 sequences, with 9.5% found just once. The source of the sample is a study of early T cells in non-severe SARS-CoV-2 infection. J lost 7 bases, V lost 7 bases, and 10 bases had no gene match. The CDR3 is made up of 15 amino acids. Study-wide findings and caveats: Anti-spike CD8 responses were favored by VDJdb matching, which missed private and CD4 specificities.

The V gene is TRBV12-3 or TRBV12-4, the J gene TRBJ1-4, with TRBD1 matching 9 bases. The sequence derives from an adult who was a healthcare worker with PCR-confirmed SARS-CoV-2 infection or an uninfected control (not recorded which). Sequenced sample: whole blood. The CDR3 spells CASTNRDREREKLFF. CDR3 nucleotide sequence: TGTGCCAGCACAAACCGGGACAGGGAACGTGAAAAACTGTTTTTT.